Listed here are 25 T cell receptor beta chains from one sample, sequenced in a study of early T cells in non-severe SARS-CoV-2 infection. TCRdb used MiXCR to reprocess the 5' RACE reads, holding one entry per CDR3 protein. The table lists about 60,000 distinct CDR3 sequences, just under 9% of them singletons. The specimen sequenced was whole blood. These receptors came from an adult who was a healthcare worker with PCR-confirmed SARS-CoV-2 infection or an uninfected control (not recorded which).

The genes are TRBV11-2 and TRBJ1-2; no clear D. V lost 5 bases and J 7 bases, leaving 14 bases between the germline ends. This CDR3 comprises 13 residues. Per germline, CDR1 SGHAT and CDR2 FQNNGV. CDR3 nucleotides: TGTGCCAGCAGCCCGACATCGGCCACTGGCTACACCTTC. Translating it yields CASSPTSATGYTF.

The chain is built from TRBV7-8 and TRBJ2-2, with TRBD2 matching 8 bases. This CDR3 region has 16 residues. The J segment lost 8 bases and the V segment lost 3 bases, leaving 11 bases of the junction unmatched. Germline assignment: CDR1 SGHVS and CDR2 FQNEAQ. The CDR3 DNA reads TGTGCCAGCAGCTTTAGGACTAGCTGGAGTCCGGGGGAGCTGTTTTTT. This translates into CASSFRTSWSPGELFF.

The chain carries TRBV14 and TRBJ2-7; 12 nucleotides line up with TRBD2. CDR1 is SGHDN, CDR2 FVKESK, per germline. The V segment lost 5 bases and the J segment 3 bases; nucleotides outside the gene matches: 2. CDR3 length equals 14 residues. The CDR3 bases are TGTGCCAGCAGCGGACTAGCGGGAAACTACGAGCAGTACTTC. This translates into CASSGLAGNYEQYF.

This chain links TRBV28 with TRBJ1-1; D might be TRBD1 (5 bases). The V gene's germline CDR1 is MDHEN and CDR2 SYDVKM. V was shortened by 3 bases and J by 11 bases, with 10 bases between the two germline ends. The CDR3 is made up of 11 amino acids. The CDR3, as DNA: TGTGCCAGCAGTTTTATGTGGGGGGCTTTCTTT. Translating it yields CASSFMWGAFF.

This clonotype was picked up a small number of times. The chain carries TRBV29-1 and TRBJ2-1; 8 nucleotides agree with TRBD2. The CDR3 runs to 12 residues. J gave up 11 bases and V 6 bases, and 9 bases lay outside the gene matches. Germline V lookup: CDR1 SQVTM, CDR2 ANQGSEA. As DNA, the CDR3 is TGCAGCGTCTCGACTAGCGCGAGAAAGCAGTTCTTC. It specifies CSVSTSARKQFF.

At least ten counts were recorded for this clonotype. The chain combines TRBV29-1 with TRBJ1-4, with no clear D. V lost 7 bases and J 8 bases, leaving 11 bases between the germline ends. This CDR3 is 11 amino acids long. Germline CDR1 SQVTM, CDR2 ANQGSEA. The DNA of the CDR3 is TGCAGCGGAAGGACGTACGAAAAACTGTTTTTT. This translates into CSGRTYEKLFF.

In its sample, this clonotype was seen many times. This chain joins TRBV6-5 and TRBJ2-7; 10 bases map to TRBD2. Germline values: CDR1 MNHEY, CDR2 SVGAGI. This CDR3 has 18 amino acids. J lost 2 bases, V lost 2 bases, and 12 bases had no gene match. CDR3 DNA sequence: TGTGCCAGCAGTTACCAGGCTAGCGGGAGTACGGGGGCCTACGAGCAGTACTTC. It translates to CASSYQASGSTGAYEQYF.

The chain recombines TRBV6-2 or TRBV6-3 with TRBJ2-5; 8 nucleotides line up with TRBD1. Germline V lookup: CDR1 MNHEY, CDR2 SVGEGT. J lost 2 bases, V lost 0 bases, and 5 bases had no gene match. The CDR3 is 16 amino acids. CDR3 sequence: CASSYSGTGSQETQYF. The CDR3 coding sequence is TGTGCCAGCAGTTACTCTGGGACAGGCAGTCAAGAGACCCAGTACTTC.

Many counts were recorded for this clonotype. The chain has TRBV18 and TRBJ1-5; D is possibly TRBD1 (6 bases). Trimming cost V 3 bases and J 4 bases, with 7 bases left between them. The CDR3 extends over 13 amino acids. Germline CDR1 reads KGHSH; CDR2 reads LQKENI. The CDR3 DNA is TGTGCCAGCTCACCGGGACATAATCAGCCCCAGCATTTT. This encodes CASSPGHNQPQHF.

This clonotype was observed at least ten times. The gene calls are TRBV7-2 and TRBJ2-3; D could derive from TRBD1 or TRBD2 (5 bases each). Germline V lookup: CDR1 SGHTA, CDR2 FQGNSA. The CDR3 spans 16 residues. The V end was cut by 1 base, the J end by 1 base, with 12 bases between. CDR3 DNA sequence: TGTGCCAGCAGCTTAGGGGGGTCGGATGGCACAGATACGCAGTATTTT. Amino acids: CASSLGGSDGTDTQYF.

The chain links TRBV28 to TRBJ2-2; the D gene is possibly TRBD2 (6 bases). This CDR3 has 18 amino acids. Trimming stripped 3 bases from V and 2 bases from J, with 19 bases between. CDR1 and CDR2 from the germline V gene are MDHEN and SYDVKM. This chain's CDR3 is CASSFVPIGGTNTGELFF. The CDR3 DNA sequence: TGTGCCAGCAGTTTTGTACCGATCGGCGGGACCAACACCGGGGAGCTGTTTTTT.

The CDR3 spells CASSIPLVAPNTEAFF. The CDR3 DNA follows: TGTGCCAGCAGTATCCCTTTGGTAGCCCCCAACACTGAAGCTTTCTTT. The rearrangement joins TRBV28 to TRBJ1-1; D call uncertain. Germline V CDR1 and CDR2: MDHEN, SYDVKM. Trimming removed 5 bases from V and 2 bases from J, with 18 bases in between. This CDR3 contains 16 residues.

The table lists this clonotype with many counts. This sequence joins TRBV7-8 and TRBJ2-7; no clear D gene. The germline V and J ends were trimmed by 1 base and 2 bases, with 9 bases remaining between them. CDR1 is SGHVS and CDR2 is FQNEAQ in the germline V gene. The CDR3 contains 14 residues. This chain's CDR3 is CASSLGGKAYEQYF. The CDR3 bases are TGTGCCAGCAGCTTAGGGGGAAAAGCCTACGAGCAGTACTTC. The full variable domain, with the rest looked up from reference TRBV7-8 and TRBJ2-7, is GAGVSQSPRYKVAKRGQDVALRCDPISGHVSLFWYQQALGQGPEFLTYFQNEAQLDKSGLPSDRFFAERPEGSVSTLKIQRTQQEDSAVYLCASSLGGKAYEQYFGPGTRLTVT.

In this sample, this clonotype turned up a few times. This chain joins TRBV11-1 and TRBJ2-1; D ambiguous. Trimming took 3 bases from V and 8 from J, leaving 8 bases between them. CDR3 length equals 12 residues. The germline CDR1 and CDR2 sequences are SGHAT and FQDESV (reference sequence). The CDR3 region is CASSFRYHEQFF. CDR3 coding DNA: TGTGCCAGCAGCTTCCGGTACCATGAGCAGTTCTTC. The complete variable domain, with remaining parts taken from reference TRBV11-1 and TRBJ2-1, reads EAEVAQSPRYKITEKSQAVAFWCDPISGHATLYWYRQILGQGPELLVQFQDESVVDDSQLPKDRFSAERLKGVDSTLKIQPAELGDSAMYLCASSFRYHEQFFGPGTRLTVL.

This clonotype was picked up many times. The chain couples TRBV19 to TRBJ2-1; 9 positions agree with TRBD2. V dropped 5 bases and J dropped 3; count of bases not matched to a gene: 14. The CDR3 covers 18 residues. The V gene's germline CDR1 is LNHDA and CDR2 SQIVND (reference sequence). The CDR3 loop is CASSFFLSGSGVYNEQFF. In nucleotides, the CDR3 is TGTGCCAGTAGTTTCTTCCTTAGCGGGAGTGGGGTCTACAATGAGCAGTTCTTC. The full variable domain, completed using reference TRBV19 and TRBJ2-1, is DGGITQSPKYLFRKEGQNVTLSCEQNLNHDAMYWYRQDPGQGLRLIYYSQIVNDFQKGDIAEGYSVSREKKESFPLTVTSAQKNPTAFYLCASSFFLSGSGVYNEQFFGPGTRLTVL.

The V gene is TRBV4-3, the J gene TRBJ2-7, with a weak D call TRBD1 (5 bases). Trimming removed 4 bases from V and 6 bases from J, with 13 bases in between. Germline values: CDR1 LGHNA, CDR2 YSLEER. The CDR3 consists of 13 residues. CDR3 sequence (DNA): TGCGCCAGCAGCCGGTCAGGGTTCGGCGAGCAGTACTTC. Amino acids: CASSRSGFGEQYF.

This clonotype was seen many times. The chain links TRBV28 to TRBJ2-5, with no clear D. Trimming stripped 6 bases from V and 5 bases from J, with 13 bases between. This CDR3 comprises 13 residues. Germline V gene lookup returns CDR1 MDHEN and CDR2 SYDVKM. CDR3 coding DNA: TGTGCCAGCAGCCTCCGGACGAGGGAGACCCAGTACTTC. As protein: CASSLRTRETQYF.

This clonotype was counted many times. The rearrangement links TRBV4-1 to TRBJ1-1; D is undetermined. CDR3 size: 15 residues. The germline CDR1 and CDR2 sequences are MGHRA and YSYEKL. The V end lost 1 base, the J end lost 1 base, and 10 bases lay between the germline ends. The CDR3 reads CASSQVVPGNTEAFF. The CDR3, as DNA: TGCGCCAGCAGCCAAGTTGTCCCTGGGAACACTGAAGCTTTCTTT.

Ten or more counts support this clonotype. This chain links TRBV11-2 with TRBJ2-7, with 7 bases fitting TRBD1. Germline V gene data show CDR1 as SGHAT and CDR2 as FQNNGV. This CDR3 region has 14 residues. The trim removed 2 bases at V and 1 base at J, leaving 2 bases unmatched. CDR3 amino acids: CASSLPTGSYEQYF. The CDR3, as DNA: TGTGCCAGCAGCTTACCGACAGGGTCCTACGAGCAGTACTTC.

This clonotype was detected many times. This rearrangement joins TRBV11-1 to TRBJ1-1, with a weak D call TRBD1 (6 bases). The CDR3 sequence is 13 residues long. Per the germline V gene, CDR1 is SGHAT and CDR2 is FQDESV (reference sequence). The V end lost 5 bases, the J end lost 11 bases, and 18 bases lay between the germline ends. Here the CDR3 DNA reads TGTGCCAGCAGCCAAGACAGGCTCGGTCTGGCTTTCTTT. Residues: CASSQDRLGLAFF.

The table lists this clonotype with many counts. The chain couples TRBV20-1 to TRBJ1-2; TRBD1 is a possible D gene (6 bases). Germline assignment: CDR1 DFQATT and CDR2 SNEGSKA (reference sequence). The length of the CDR3 is 10 residues. The CDR3 loop reads CSFRGQGYTF. The CDR3 coding sequence is TGCTCTTTTCGGGGGCAAGGCTACACCTTC.

This rearrangement joins TRBV13 to TRBJ2-3; D call uncertain. The ends were cut back, 3 bases at V and 3 bases at J, with 7 bases in the middle. The CDR3 extends over 13 amino acids. Germline CDR1 and CDR2: PRHDT and FYEKMQ (reference sequence). DNA of the CDR3: TGTGCCAGCAGCTTCCTCGAGACAGATACGCAGTATTTT. Protein product: CASSFLETDTQYF.

This clonotype has only a few counts. The chain is built from TRBV29-1 and TRBJ1-2; D gene unclear. The CDR3 consists of 14 residues. The germline gives CDR1 SQVTM, CDR2 ANQGSEA. V lost 5 bases and J 3 bases, leaving 16 bases between the germline ends. The CDR3 spells CSVSKPYRDYGYTF. The CDR3 coding sequence is TGCAGCGTTTCAAAGCCGTATCGGGACTATGGCTACACCTTC.

The sample holds many counts of this clonotype. The CDR3 DNA reads TGCAGCGTCCGCCTGGGAGATGAAAAACTGTTTTTT. Protein sequence: CSVRLGDEKLFF. The rearrangement joins TRBV29-1 to TRBJ1-4, with no clear D. Germline V gene sequence: CDR1 SQVTM, CDR2 ANQGSEA. CDR3 length equals 12 residues. V lost 6 bases, J lost 6 bases, and 11 bases lay in between.

This clonotype showed up many times. This chain uses TRBV7-3 with TRBJ2-1, with 12 bases matching TRBD2. The trim removed 4 bases at V and 1 base at J, leaving 8 bases unmatched. CDR1 and CDR2 (germline): SGHTA, FQGTGA. There are 18 residues in the CDR3. The CDR3 region has the DNA TGTGCCAGCAGCTGGGGGCCTAGCGGGAGGGCGTCCTACAATGAGCAGTTCTTC. This gives the protein CASSWGPSGRASYNEQFF.